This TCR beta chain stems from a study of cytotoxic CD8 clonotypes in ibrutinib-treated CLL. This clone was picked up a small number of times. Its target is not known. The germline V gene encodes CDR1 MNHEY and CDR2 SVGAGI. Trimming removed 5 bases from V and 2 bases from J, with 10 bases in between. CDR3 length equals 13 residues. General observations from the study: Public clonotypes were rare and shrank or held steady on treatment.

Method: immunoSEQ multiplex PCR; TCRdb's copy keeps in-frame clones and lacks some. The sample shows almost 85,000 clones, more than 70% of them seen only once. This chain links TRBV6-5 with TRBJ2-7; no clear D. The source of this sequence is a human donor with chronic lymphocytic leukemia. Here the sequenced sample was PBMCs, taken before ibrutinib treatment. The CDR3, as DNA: TGTGCCAGCAGTGTGAGAGAAGCCTACGAGCAGTACTTC. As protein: CASSVREAYEQYF.